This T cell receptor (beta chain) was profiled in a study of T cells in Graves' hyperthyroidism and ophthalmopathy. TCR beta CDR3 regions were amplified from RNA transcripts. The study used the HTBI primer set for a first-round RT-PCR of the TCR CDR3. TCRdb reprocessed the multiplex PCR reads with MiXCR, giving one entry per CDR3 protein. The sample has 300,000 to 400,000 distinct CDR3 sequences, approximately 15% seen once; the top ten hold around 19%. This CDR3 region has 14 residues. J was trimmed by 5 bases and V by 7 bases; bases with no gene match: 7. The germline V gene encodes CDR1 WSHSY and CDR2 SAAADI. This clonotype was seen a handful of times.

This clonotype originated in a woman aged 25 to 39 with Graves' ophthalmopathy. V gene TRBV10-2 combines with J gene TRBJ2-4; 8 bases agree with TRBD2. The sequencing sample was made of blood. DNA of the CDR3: TGCGCCAGCAACACGGGGGGGCCAGAAAACATTCAGTACTTC. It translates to CASNTGGPENIQYF.